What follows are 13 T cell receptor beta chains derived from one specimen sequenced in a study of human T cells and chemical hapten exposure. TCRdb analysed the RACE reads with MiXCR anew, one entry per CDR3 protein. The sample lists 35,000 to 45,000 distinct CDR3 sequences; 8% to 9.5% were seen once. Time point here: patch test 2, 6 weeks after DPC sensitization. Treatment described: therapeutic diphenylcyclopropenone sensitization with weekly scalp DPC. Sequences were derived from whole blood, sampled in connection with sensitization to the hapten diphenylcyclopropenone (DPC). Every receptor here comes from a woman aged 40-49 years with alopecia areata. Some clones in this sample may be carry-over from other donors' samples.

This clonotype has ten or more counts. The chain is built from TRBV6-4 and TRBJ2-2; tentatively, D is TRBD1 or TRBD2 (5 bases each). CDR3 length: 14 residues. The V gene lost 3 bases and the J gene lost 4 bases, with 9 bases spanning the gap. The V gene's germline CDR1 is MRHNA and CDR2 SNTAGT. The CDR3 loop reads CASSEVGGTGELFF. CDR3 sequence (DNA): TGTGCCAGCAGTGAAGTTGGGGGCACCGGGGAGCTGTTTTTT.

This chain's CDR3 is CASSPDGDSNQPQHF. CDR3 sequence (DNA): TGCGCCAGCAGCCCGGACGGAGATAGCAATCAGCCCCAGCATTTT. V gene TRBV5-1 combines with J gene TRBJ1-5, with D hard to call. V lost 4 bases to trimming and J lost 0 bases, with 11 bases between them. Germline assignment: CDR1 SGHRS and CDR2 YFSETQ. This CDR3 is 15 amino acids long. Using reference TRBV5-1 and TRBJ1-5 for the parts outside the CDR3, the full variable domain is KAGVTQTPRYLIKTRGQQVTLSCSPISGHRSVSWYQQTPGQGLQFLFEYFSETQRNKGNFPGRFSGRQFSNSRSEMNVSTLELGDSALYLCASSPDGDSNQPQHFGDGTRLSIL.

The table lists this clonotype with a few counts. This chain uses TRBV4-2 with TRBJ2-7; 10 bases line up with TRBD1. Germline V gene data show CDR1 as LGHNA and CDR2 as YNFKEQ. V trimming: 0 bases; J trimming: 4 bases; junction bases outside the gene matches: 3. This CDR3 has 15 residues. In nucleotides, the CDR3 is TGTGCCAGCAGCCAAGAGGACAGGGGGAAGTACGAGCAGTACTTC. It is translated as CASSQEDRGKYEQYF.

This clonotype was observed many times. Here the CDR3 reads CASKTGGSHEQYF. CDR3 bases: TGTGCCAGCAAAACGGGGGGATCGCACGAGCAGTACTTC. J is TRBJ2-7 and V is TRBV6-2 or TRBV6-3; TRBD2 matches 7 bases. Germline CDR1 reads MNHEY; CDR2 reads SVGEGT. This CDR3 region has 13 residues. With V trimmed by 7 bases and J by 5 bases, 8 bases remained unmatched.

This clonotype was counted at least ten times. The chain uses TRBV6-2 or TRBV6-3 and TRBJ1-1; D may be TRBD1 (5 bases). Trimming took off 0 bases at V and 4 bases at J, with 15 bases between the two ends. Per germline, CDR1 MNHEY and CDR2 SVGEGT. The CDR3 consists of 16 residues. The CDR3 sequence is CASSYSGQGSGTEAFF. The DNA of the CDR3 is TGTGCCAGCAGTTACTCCGGACAAGGGTCGGGCACTGAAGCTTTCTTT.

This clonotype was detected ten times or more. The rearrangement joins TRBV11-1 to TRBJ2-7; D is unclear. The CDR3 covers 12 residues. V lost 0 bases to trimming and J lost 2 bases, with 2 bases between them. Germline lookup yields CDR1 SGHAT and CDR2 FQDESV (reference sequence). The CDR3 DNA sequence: TGTGCCAGCAGCTTAGCAGCCTACGAGCAGTACTTC. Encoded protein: CASSLAAYEQYF.

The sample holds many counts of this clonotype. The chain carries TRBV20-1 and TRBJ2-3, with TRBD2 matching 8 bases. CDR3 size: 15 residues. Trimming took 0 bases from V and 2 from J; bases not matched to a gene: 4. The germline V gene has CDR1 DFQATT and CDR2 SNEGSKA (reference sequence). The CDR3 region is CSAREQRGYTDTQYF. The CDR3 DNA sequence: TGCAGTGCTAGAGAGCAGCGGGGGTACACAGATACGCAGTATTTT.

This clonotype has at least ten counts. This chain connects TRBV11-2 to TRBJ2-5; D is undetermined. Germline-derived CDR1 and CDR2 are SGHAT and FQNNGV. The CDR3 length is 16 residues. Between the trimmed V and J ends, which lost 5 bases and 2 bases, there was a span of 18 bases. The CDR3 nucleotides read TGTGCCAGCAGCCCCGGGCCGGTGGTGCAGCAAGAGACCCAGTACTTC. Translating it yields CASSPGPVVQQETQYF.

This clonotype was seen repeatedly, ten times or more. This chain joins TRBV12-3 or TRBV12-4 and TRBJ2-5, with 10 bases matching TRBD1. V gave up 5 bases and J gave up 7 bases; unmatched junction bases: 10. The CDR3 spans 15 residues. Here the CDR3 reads CASSPRDRGSATQYF. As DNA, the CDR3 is TGTGCCAGCAGTCCCCGGGACAGGGGCTCCGCGACCCAGTACTTC.

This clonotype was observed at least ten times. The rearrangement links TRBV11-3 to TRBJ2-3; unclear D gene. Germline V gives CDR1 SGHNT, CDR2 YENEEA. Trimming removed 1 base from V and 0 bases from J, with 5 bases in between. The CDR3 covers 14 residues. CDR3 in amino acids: CASSLVASTDTQYF. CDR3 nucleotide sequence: TGTGCCAGCAGCTTAGTGGCTAGCACAGATACGCAGTATTTT.

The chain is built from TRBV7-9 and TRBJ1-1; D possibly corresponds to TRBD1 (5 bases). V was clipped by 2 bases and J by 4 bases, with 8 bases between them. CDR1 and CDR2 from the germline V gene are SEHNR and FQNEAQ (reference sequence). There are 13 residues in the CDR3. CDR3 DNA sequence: TGTGCCAGCAGCTTACGGGGGATCACTGAAGCTTTCTTT. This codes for CASSLRGITEAFF.

The CDR3 DNA is TGTGCCAGCAGTTTAGGGATATACGAGCAGTACTTC. Translation gives CASSLGIYEQYF. This rearrangement joins TRBV28 to TRBJ2-7; no reliable D call. V lost 2 bases and J 4 bases, leaving 6 bases between the germline ends. The CDR3 covers 12 residues. The germline V gene has CDR1 MDHEN and CDR2 SYDVKM.

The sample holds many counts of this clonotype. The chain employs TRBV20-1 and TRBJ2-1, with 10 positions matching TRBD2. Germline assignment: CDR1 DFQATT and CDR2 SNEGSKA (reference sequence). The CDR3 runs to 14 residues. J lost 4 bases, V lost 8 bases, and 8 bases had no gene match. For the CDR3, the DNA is TGCAGTTCCCTTGTAGCGGGGGGATACAATGAGCAGTTCTTC. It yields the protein CSSLVAGGYNEQFF.